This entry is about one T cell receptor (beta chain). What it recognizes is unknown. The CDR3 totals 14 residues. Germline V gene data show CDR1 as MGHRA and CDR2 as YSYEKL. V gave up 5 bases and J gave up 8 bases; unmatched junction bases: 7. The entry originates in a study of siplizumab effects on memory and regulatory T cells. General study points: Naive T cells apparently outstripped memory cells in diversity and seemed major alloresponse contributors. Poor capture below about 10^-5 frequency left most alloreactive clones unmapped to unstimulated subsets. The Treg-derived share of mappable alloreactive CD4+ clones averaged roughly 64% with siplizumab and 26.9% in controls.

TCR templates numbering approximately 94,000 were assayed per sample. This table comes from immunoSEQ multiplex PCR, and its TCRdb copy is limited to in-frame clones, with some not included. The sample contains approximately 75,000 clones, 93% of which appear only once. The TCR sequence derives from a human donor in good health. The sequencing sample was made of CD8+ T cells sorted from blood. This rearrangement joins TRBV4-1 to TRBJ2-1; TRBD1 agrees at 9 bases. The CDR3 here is CASSVWDRVYEQFF. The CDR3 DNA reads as TGCGCCAGCAGCGTATGGGACAGGGTCTATGAGCAGTTCTTC.